The rows below give T cell receptor beta chains drawn from one sample of a study of spatial heterogeneity in lung cancer. TCRdb re-derived calls from the 5' RACE reads in MiXCR, one entry per CDR3 protein. The table records 13,000 or so distinct CDR3 sequences, around 3.7% of them present only once. This specimen consisted of PBMCs, obtained at surgery. These receptors were taken from a male donor with early-stage non-small cell lung cancer. CDR3s include the opening cysteine and the closing phenylalanine or tryptophan. A D gene is named only where the DNA matches it firmly. Rows may omit the clone size; those that give it use once, few, many or a size class.

D gene	V gene	J gene	clone size	CDR3 DNA	CDR3 protein
TRBD1	TRBV6-2/TRBV6-3	TRBJ2-2	many	TGTGCCAGCGGACAGGGTGGCACCGGGGAGCTGTTTTTT	CASGQGGTGELFF
-	TRBV12-3/TRBV12-4	TRBJ1-1	many	TGTGCCAGCAGTGGACAAATCACTGAAGCTTTCTTT	CASSGQITEAFF
TRBD2	TRBV5-1	TRBJ2-7	many	TGCGCCAGCAGCCTCGCGCCGACTAGCGGGAGGGTTGGGGAGCAGTACTTC	CASSLAPTSGRVGEQYF
-	TRBV20-1	TRBJ2-6	many	TGCAGTGCTAGAGATGTCCGGGGGCAATTCTCCGGGGCCAACGTCCTGACTTTC	CSARDVRGQFSGANVLTF
-	TRBV20-1	TRBJ2-7	many	TGCAGTGCTAGAGATAGGGCAACTAGCTCCTACGAGCAGTACTTC	CSARDRATSSYEQYF
TRBD1	TRBV7-2	TRBJ2-3	-	TGTGCCAGCAGGCGGCCCGGGACAGGGAAAGATACGCAGTATTTT	CASRRPGTGKDTQYF
TRBD2	TRBV3-1	TRBJ2-5	many	TGTGCCAGCAGCCAAGCGCTAGCGGGGGGCGAGACCCAGTACTTC	CASSQALAGGETQYF
-	TRBV18	TRBJ1-5	many	TGTGCCAGCTCCCCAAGCGGGGGAGGGTCCAATCAGCCCCAGCATTTT	CASSPSGGGSNQPQHF
-	TRBV24-1	TRBJ2-1	many	TGTGCCCCCCGTCGACAGGTTCTAAACCCCCGGCATGAGCAGTTCTTC	CAPRRQVLNPRHEQFF
-	TRBV7-9	TRBJ1-5	medium-sized	TGTGCCAGCAGCTTATACCAGGGCCGAGGAAAAGCTGCTGAGCTGTATAGCAATCAGCCCCAGCATTTT	CASSLYQGRGKAAELYSNQPQHF
-	TRBV5-1	TRBJ2-7	few	TGCGCCAGCAGCTTGAGGACGGCGAGCTCCTACGAGCAGTACTTC	CASSLRTASSYEQYF
-	TRBV15	TRBJ2-1	many	TGTGCCACCAGTAGTAAAATACAGGGTACCGAGCAGTTCTTC	CATSSKIQGTEQFF
TRBD1	TRBV28	TRBJ1-2	many	TGTGCCAGCAATTCCCCTCAAGGGGGCGGCTACACCTTC	CASNSPQGGGYTF
-	TRBV28	TRBJ2-3	many	TGTGCCAGCAGCCCCGGGGGAGGGGGCTCGGGATCGGGAGCGCAGTATTTT	CASSPGGGGSGSGAQYF
-	TRBV6-2/TRBV6-3	TRBJ2-1	many	TGTGCCAGCAGTTATTCTCTTCTTTGGGGGACTCCTGACAATGAGCAGTTCTTC	CASSYSLLWGTPDNEQFF